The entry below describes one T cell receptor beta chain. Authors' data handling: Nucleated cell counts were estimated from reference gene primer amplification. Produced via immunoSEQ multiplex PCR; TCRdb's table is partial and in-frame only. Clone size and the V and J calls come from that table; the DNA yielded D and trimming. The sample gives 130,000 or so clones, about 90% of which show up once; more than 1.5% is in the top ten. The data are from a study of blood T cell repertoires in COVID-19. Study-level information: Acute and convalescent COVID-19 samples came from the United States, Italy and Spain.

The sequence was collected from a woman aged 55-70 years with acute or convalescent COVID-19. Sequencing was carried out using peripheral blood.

The DNA of the CDR3 is TGTGCCAGCAGTTACTCGAACCAACTACTCAACTATGGCTACACCTTC. Its translation: CASSYSNQLLNYGYTF. The J gene is TRBJ1-2, the V gene TRBV6-5; D ambiguous. The germline gives CDR1 MNHEY, CDR2 SVGAGI. V lost 0 bases and J 2 bases, leaving 13 bases between the germline ends. The length of the CDR3 is 16 residues.